This TCR beta chain was identified during a study of OX40 agonist ivuxolimab in advanced cancers. Background on the study: Each dose-escalation patient presented with hepatocellular carcinoma, melanoma, renal cell or head and neck cancer.

TCRdb's table, derived via immunoSEQ multiplex PCR, lists solely in-frame clones and lacks some. The sample holds 55,000 to 80,000 clones; nearly 90% are singletons and the top ten take about 0.26%. V dropped 3 bases and J dropped 14 bases, with 16 bases sitting between them. The CDR3 extends over 12 amino acids. Per germline, CDR1 MRHNA and CDR2 SNTAGT. This chain joins TRBV6-4 and TRBJ1-2, with no clear D. This TCR derives from an adult with an advanced solid tumor such as melanoma, head and neck, liver or kidney cancer. This sample comprised CD4+ or CD8+ T cells sorted from blood, obtained in a trial of the OX40 agonist ivuxolimab. The CDR3 loop is CASSEVKALDTF. The CDR3 bases are TGTGCCAGCAGTGAAGTGAAGGCCCTAGATACCTTC.